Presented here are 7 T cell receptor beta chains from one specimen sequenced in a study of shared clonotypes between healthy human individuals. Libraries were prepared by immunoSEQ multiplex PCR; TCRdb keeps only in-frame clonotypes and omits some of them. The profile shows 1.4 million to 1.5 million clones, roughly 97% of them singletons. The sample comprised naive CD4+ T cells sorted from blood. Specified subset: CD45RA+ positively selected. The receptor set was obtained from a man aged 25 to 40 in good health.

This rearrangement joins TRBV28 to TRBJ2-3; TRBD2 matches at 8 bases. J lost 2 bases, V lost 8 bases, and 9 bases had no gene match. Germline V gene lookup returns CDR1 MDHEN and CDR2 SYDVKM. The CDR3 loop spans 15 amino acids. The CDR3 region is CASPPRGRTTDTQYF. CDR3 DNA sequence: TGTGCCAGCCCCCCTCGCGGGAGGACCACAGATACGCAGTATTTT. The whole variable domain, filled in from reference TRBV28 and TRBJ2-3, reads DVKVTQSSRYLVKRTGEKVFLECVQDMDHENMFWYRQDPGLGLRLIYFSYDVKMKEKGDIPEGYSVSREKKERFSLILESASTNQTSMYLCASPPRGRTTDTQYFGPGTRLTVL.

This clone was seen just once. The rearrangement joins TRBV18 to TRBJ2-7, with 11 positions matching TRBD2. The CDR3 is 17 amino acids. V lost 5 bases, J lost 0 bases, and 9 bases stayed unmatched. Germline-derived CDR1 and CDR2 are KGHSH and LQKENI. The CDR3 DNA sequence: TGTGCCAGCTCATCTAGCCCGGGACTAGCGGACTCCTACGAGCAGTACTTC. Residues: CASSSSPGLADSYEQYF.

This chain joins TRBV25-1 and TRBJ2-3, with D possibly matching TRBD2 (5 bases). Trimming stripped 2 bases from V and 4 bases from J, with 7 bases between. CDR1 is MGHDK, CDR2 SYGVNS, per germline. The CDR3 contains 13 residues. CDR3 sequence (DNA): TGTGCCAGCAGTGAAATCGGGGCAGATACGCAGTATTTT. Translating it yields CASSEIGADTQYF.

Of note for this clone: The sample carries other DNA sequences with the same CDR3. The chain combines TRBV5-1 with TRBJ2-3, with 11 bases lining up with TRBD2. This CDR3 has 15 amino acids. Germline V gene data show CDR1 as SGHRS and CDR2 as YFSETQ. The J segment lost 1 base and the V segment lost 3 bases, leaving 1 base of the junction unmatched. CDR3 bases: TGCGCCAGCAGCTCGGGACTAGCGGGCACAGATACGCAGTATTTT. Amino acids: CASSSGLAGTDTQYF.

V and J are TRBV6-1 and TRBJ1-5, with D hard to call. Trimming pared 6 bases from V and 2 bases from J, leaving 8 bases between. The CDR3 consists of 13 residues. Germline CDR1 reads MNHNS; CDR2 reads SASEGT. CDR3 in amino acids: CASRATGNQPQHF. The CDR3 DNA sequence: TGTGCCAGCAGAGCCACAGGCAATCAGCCCCAGCATTTT.

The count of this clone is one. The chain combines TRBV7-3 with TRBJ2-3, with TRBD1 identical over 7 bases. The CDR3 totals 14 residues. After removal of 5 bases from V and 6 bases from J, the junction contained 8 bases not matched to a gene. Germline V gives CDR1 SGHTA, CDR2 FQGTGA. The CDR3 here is CASSEDRAQDTQYF. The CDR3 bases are TGTGCCAGCAGCGAAGACAGGGCACAGGATACGCAGTATTTT.

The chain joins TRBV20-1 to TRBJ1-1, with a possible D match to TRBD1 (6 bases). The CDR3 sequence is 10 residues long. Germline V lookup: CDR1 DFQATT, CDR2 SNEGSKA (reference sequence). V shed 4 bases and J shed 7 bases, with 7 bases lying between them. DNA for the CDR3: TGCAGTGCTACGGACAGTGAAGCTTTCTTT. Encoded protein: CSATDSEAFF.